The 13 T cell receptor beta chains given below trace back to one sample, sequenced in a study of PD-1 blockade in classical Hodgkin lymphoma. All patients relapsed after autologous stem cell transplantation, and brentuximab vedotin exposure varied. The protocol was immunoSEQ multiplex PCR, while the TCRdb copy is restricted to in-frame clones and leaves out a portion. This sample has 25,000 to 30,000 clones, with approximately 72% found just once. Sequenced material: peripheral blood mononuclear cells (PBMCs), taken before the second cycle of nivolumab. These receptors were collected from a human donor with classical Hodgkin lymphoma.

The chain recombines TRBV18 with TRBJ1-5; D perhaps matches TRBD1 (5 bases). Germline CDR1 KGHSH, CDR2 LQKENI. Trimming took off 6 bases at V and 7 bases at J, with 13 bases between the two ends. This CDR3 region has 13 residues. CDR3 protein: CASSGGGSQPQHF. The CDR3 region has the DNA TGTGCCAGCTCGGGGGGAGGTAGCCAGCCCCAGCATTTT.

The J gene is TRBJ2-3, the V gene TRBV5-1; TRBD2 agrees at 11 bases. After removal of 4 bases from V and 6 bases from J, the junction contained 7 bases not matched to a gene. The CDR3 spans 15 residues. Germline-derived CDR1 and CDR2 are SGHRS and YFSETQ. This CDR3 reads CASSLGLAGLDTQYF. The CDR3 DNA follows: TGCGCCAGCAGCCTCGGACTAGCGGGTCTCGATACGCAGTATTTT.

The rearrangement links TRBV4-3 to TRBJ1-4; 8 bases match TRBD1. The CDR3 covers 15 residues. J was trimmed by 3 bases and V by 1 base; bases with no gene match: 1. Germline V gene lookup returns CDR1 LGHNA and CDR2 YSLEER. The CDR3, as DNA: TGCGCCAGCAGCCAAGGGGGACAGGCTAATGAAAAACTGTTTTTT. It codes for CASSQGGQANEKLFF.

The V call is TRBV7-9, the J call TRBJ1-1; the D gene is possibly TRBD1 (6 bases). Deletions cut 0 bases from V and 5 bases from J, with 10 bases between. CDR3 size: 14 residues. The V gene's germline CDR1 is SEHNR and CDR2 FQNEAQ (reference sequence). CDR3: CASSLAPGATEAFF. CDR3 nucleotide sequence: TGTGCCAGCAGCTTAGCGCCGGGGGCAACTGAAGCTTTCTTT.

The chain uses TRBV7-2 and TRBJ2-2; 7 bases are a match to TRBD1. Trimming cost V 5 bases and J 0 bases; bases outside gene matches: 12. Per the germline V gene, CDR1 is SGHTA and CDR2 is FQGNSA. This CDR3 has 18 residues. DNA for the CDR3: TGTGCCAGCAGCCCACCCTCTAGGGACAGAGCGAACACCGGGGAGCTGTTTTTT. Protein sequence: CASSPPSRDRANTGELFF.

This chain joins TRBV5-1 and TRBJ2-7; D is uncertain. The CDR3 contains 14 residues. Per germline, CDR1 SGHRS and CDR2 YFSETQ. With 0 bases removed from V and 7 bases from J, the gap between germline ends came to 14 bases. The DNA of the CDR3 is TGCGCCAGCAGCTTGGCCCCGCCTAACAAGGAGCAGTACTTC. Protein: CASSLAPPNKEQYF.

The V gene is TRBV2, the J gene TRBJ2-7, with 7 positions matching TRBD1. Germline lookup yields CDR1 SNHLY and CDR2 FYNNEI. This CDR3 contains 11 residues. J gave up 12 bases and V 0 bases, and 2 bases lay outside the gene matches. CDR3 coding DNA: TGTGCCAGCAGTGAAGCGACAGGGTCGTACTTC. It encodes CASSEATGSYF.

This rearrangement joins TRBV11-3 to TRBJ2-3; the D call may be TRBD1 or TRBD2 (5 bases each). This CDR3 region has 15 residues. V lost 5 bases and J 2 bases, leaving 14 bases between the germline ends. CDR1 is SGHNT and CDR2 is YENEEA in the germline V gene. The CDR3 region has the DNA TGTGCCAGCAGCAAGGGACCACCGCCCACAGATACGCAGTATTTT. Its protein is CASSKGPPPTDTQYF. Combining the CDR3 with reference TRBV11-3 and TRBJ2-3 gives the whole variable domain EAGVVQSPRYKIIEKKQPVAFWCNPISGHNTLYWYLQNLGQGPELLIRYENEEAVDDSQLPKDRFSAERLKGVDSTLKIQPAELGDSAVYLCASSKGPPPTDTQYFGPGTRLTVL.

This clone was seen only a few times. The rearrangement links TRBV19 to TRBJ2-4; 7 nucleotides align to TRBD2. The V and J ends lost 7 bases and 2 bases, in that order; junction bases with no gene match: 11. The CDR3 sequence is 16 residues long. The germline V gene has CDR1 LNHDA and CDR2 SQIVND (reference sequence). CDR3 sequence: CASMPGLGRSKNIQYF. The DNA for the CDR3 is TGTGCCAGTATGCCCGGACTAGGTAGATCCAAAAACATTCAGTACTTC.

The gene calls are TRBV6-1 and TRBJ1-2; 7 bases agree with TRBD1. The CDR3 has 13 amino acids. Germline V gene sequence: CDR1 MNHNS, CDR2 SASEGT. V shed 6 bases and J 3 bases; nucleotides not matched to a gene: 4. DNA for the CDR3: TGTGCCAGCAGACTCGGACAGGACTATGGCTACACCTTC. This codes for CASRLGQDYGYTF.

The chain joins TRBV6-5 to TRBJ1-2; 7 nucleotides align to TRBD1. V trimming: 0 bases; J trimming: 6 bases; junction bases outside the gene matches: 10. In germline, CDR1 is MNHEY, CDR2 SVGAGI. This CDR3 spans 16 amino acids. This CDR3 is CASSYSSARGGNGYTF. The CDR3 DNA sequence: TGTGCCAGCAGTTACTCGTCAGCCAGAGGGGGCAATGGCTACACCTTC.

This clone was seen a handful of times. The chain uses TRBV30 and TRBJ1-1; 9 bases map to TRBD1. The length of the CDR3 is 14 residues. Losses at the gene ends were 5 bases for V and 3 bases for J; bases not matched to a gene: 7. Germline V CDR1 and CDR2: GTSNPN, SVGIG (reference sequence). Written as DNA, the CDR3 is TGTGCCTGGGAAAGGCGGGACAGGGACACTGAAGCTTTCTTT. Encoded protein: CAWERRDRDTEAFF.

J is TRBJ2-1 and V is TRBV20-1, with D unclear. Germline CDR1 is DFQATT and CDR2 is SNEGSKA (reference sequence). The CDR3 is 10 residues long. V gave up 3 bases and J gave up 8 bases, with 5 bases separating them. The CDR3 loop is CSASIDEQFF. The CDR3 nucleotides are TGCAGTGCTAGTATCGATGAGCAGTTCTTC.